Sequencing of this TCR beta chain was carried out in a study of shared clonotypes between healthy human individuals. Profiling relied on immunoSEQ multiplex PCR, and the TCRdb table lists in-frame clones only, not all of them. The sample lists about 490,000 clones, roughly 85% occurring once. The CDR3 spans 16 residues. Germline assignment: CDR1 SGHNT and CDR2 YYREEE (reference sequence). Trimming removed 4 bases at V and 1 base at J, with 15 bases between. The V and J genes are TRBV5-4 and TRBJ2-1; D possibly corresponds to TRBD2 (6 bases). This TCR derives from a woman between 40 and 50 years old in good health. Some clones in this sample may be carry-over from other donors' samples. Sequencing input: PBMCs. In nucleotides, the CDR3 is TGTGCCAGCAGCCCAATGTCGGGGGAGTCCTACAATGAGCAGTTCTTC. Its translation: CASSPMSGESYNEQFF.